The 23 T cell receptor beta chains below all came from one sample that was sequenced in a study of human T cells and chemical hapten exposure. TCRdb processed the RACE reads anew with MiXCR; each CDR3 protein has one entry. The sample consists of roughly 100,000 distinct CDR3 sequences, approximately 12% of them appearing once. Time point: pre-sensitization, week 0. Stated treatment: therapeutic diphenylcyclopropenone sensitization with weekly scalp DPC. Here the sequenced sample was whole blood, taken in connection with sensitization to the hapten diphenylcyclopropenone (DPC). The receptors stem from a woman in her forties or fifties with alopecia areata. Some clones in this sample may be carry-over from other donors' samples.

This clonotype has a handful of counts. The CDR3 DNA reads as TGTGCCAGCAGCTTAGTGTCTAGCAATCAGCCCCAGCATTTT. It translates to CASSLVSSNQPQHF. The gene calls are TRBV7-2 and TRBJ1-5; unclear D gene. V gave up 1 base and J gave up 0 bases, with 4 bases separating them. CDR3 length: 14 amino acids. CDR1 SGHTA and CDR2 FQGNSA come from the germline V gene.

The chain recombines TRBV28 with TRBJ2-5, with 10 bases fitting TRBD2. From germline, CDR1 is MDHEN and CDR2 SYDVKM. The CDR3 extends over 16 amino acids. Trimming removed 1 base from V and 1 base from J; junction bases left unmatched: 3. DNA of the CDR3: TGTGCCAGCAGTTTATCGGTAGCGGGGGGCCAAGAGACCCAGTACTTC. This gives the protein CASSLSVAGGQETQYF.

The CDR3 loop is CASSFRLAERNEQFF. Here the CDR3 DNA reads TGTGCCAGCAGCTTTCGACTAGCCGAACGGAATGAGCAGTTCTTC. The J gene is TRBJ2-1, the V gene TRBV7-9; 7 nucleotides match TRBD2. The ends lost 3 bases at V and 7 bases at J; junction bases unmatched: 9. This CDR3 has 15 amino acids. Germline CDR1 reads SEHNR; CDR2 reads FQNEAQ (reference sequence).

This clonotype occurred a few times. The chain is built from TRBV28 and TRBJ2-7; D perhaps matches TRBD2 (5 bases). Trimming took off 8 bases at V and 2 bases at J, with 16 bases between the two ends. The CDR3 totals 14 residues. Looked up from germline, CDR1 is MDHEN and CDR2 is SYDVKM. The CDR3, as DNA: TGTGCCAGCTATGCTCGGTTCGGGACCTACGAGCAGTACTTC. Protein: CASYARFGTYEQYF.

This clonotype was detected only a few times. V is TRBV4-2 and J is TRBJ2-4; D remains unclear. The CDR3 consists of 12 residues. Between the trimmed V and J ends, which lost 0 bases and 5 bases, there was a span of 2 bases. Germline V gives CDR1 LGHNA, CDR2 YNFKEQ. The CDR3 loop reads CASSQDENIQYF. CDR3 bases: TGTGCCAGCAGCCAAGACGAAAACATTCAGTACTTC.

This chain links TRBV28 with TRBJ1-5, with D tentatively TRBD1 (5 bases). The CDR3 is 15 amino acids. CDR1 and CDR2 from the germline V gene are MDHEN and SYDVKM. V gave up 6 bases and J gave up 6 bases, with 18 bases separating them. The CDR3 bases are TGTGCCAGCAGCCATCTGGGGGGAGATGGTCAGCCCCAGCATTTT. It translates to CASSHLGGDGQPQHF.

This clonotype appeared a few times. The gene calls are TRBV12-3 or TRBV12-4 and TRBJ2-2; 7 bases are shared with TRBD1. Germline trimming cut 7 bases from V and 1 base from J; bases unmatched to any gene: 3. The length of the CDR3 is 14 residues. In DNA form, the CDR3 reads TGTGCCAGCATAAACAGGGGGAACACCGGGGAGCTGTTTTTT. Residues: CASINRGNTGELFF.

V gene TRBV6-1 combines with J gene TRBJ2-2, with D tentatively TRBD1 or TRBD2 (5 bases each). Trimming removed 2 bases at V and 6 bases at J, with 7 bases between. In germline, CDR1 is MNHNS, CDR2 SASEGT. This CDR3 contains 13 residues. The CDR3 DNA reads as TGTGCCAGCAGTGAACTGGGGGCCGGGGAGCTGTTTTTT. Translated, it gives CASSELGAGELFF.

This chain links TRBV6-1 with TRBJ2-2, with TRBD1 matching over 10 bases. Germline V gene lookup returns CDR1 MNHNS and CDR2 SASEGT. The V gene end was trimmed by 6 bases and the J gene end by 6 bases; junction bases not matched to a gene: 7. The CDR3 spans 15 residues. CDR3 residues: CASSPRQGAAGELFF. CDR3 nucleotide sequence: TGTGCCAGCAGCCCAAGACAGGGGGCCGCCGGGGAGCTGTTTTTT.

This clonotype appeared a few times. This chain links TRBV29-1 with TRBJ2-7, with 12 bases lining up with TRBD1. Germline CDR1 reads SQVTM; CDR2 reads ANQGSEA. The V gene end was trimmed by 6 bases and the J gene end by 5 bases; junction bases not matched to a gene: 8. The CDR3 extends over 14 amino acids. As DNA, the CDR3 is TGCAGCGTCGTTACCGGGACAGGGGGCCACGAGCAGTACTTC. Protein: CSVVTGTGGHEQYF.

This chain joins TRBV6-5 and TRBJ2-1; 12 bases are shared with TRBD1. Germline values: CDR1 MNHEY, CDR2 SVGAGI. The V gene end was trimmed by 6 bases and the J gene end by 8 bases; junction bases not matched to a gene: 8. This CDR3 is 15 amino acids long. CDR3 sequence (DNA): TGTGCCAGCAGGGGGACAGGGGGCCGGGTCGATGAGCAGTTCTTC. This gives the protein CASRGTGGRVDEQFF.

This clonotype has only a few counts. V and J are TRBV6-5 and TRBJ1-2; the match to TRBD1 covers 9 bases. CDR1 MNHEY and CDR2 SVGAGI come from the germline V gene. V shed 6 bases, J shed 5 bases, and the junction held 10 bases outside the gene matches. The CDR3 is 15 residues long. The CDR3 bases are TGTGCCAGCAGCCCCACCGGGACAGGGCTATATGGCTACACCTTC. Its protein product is CASSPTGTGLYGYTF.

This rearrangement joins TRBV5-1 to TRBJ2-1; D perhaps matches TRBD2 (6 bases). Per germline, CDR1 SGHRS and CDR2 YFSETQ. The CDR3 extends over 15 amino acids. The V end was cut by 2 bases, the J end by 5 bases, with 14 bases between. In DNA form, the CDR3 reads TGCGCCAGCAGCTTAGGAGGGTCCACCGACAATGAGCAGTTCTTC. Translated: CASSLGGSTDNEQFF.

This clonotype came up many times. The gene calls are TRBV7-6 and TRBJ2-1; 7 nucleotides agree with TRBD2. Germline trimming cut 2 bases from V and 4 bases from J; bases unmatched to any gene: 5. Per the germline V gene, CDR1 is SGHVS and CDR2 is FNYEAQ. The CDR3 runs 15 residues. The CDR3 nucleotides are TGTGCCAGCAGCTTACAAGCGGGATTGTACAATGAGCAGTTCTTC. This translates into CASSLQAGLYNEQFF.

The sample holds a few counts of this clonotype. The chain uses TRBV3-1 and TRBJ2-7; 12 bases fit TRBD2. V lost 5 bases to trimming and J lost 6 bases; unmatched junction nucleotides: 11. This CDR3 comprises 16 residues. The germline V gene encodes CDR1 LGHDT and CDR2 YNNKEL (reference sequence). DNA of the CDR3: TGTGCCAGCAGCACCTCTTCTAGCGGGAGGGCCCGCGAGCAGTACTTC. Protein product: CASSTSSSGRAREQYF.

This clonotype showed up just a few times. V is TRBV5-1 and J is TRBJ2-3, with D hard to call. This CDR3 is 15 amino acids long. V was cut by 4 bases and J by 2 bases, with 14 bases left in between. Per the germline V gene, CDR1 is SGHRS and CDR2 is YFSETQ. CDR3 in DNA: TGCGCCAGCAGCCCTAGACCTAGTGACACAGATACGCAGTATTTT. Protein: CASSPRPSDTDTQYF.

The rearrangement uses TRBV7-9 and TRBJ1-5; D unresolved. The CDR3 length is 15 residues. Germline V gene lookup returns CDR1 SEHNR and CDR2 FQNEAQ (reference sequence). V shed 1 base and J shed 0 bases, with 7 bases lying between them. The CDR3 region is CASSLDGHSNQPQHF. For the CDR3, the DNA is TGTGCCAGCAGCTTAGACGGCCATAGCAATCAGCCCCAGCATTTT.

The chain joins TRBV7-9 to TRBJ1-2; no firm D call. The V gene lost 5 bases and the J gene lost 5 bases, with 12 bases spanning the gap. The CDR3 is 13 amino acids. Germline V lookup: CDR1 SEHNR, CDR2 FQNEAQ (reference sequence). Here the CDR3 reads CASSPGLFYGYTF. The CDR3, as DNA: TGTGCCAGCAGCCCGGGCCTCTTTTATGGCTACACCTTC.

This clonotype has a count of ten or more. The CDR3 DNA sequence: TGTGCCAGCTCACCGGGCCCCGGGGGAGATACGCAGTATTTT. Translating it yields CASSPGPGGDTQYF. The chain has TRBV18 and TRBJ2-3; tentative D call: TRBD2 (6 bases). Germline assignment: CDR1 KGHSH and CDR2 LQKENI. CDR3 length: 14 residues. Trimming took off 3 bases at V and 5 bases at J, with 12 bases between the two ends.

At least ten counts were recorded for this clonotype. CDR3: CASSQGKPRGGVYEQYF. For the CDR3, the DNA is TGCGCCAGCAGCCAAGGAAAGCCCAGGGGCGGAGTTTACGAGCAGTACTTC. The rearrangement joins TRBV4-1 to TRBJ2-7; maybe TRBD1 (6 bases). The CDR3 is made up of 17 amino acids. Germline V lookup: CDR1 MGHRA, CDR2 YSYEKL. V was shortened by 1 base and J by 4 bases, with 20 bases between the two germline ends.

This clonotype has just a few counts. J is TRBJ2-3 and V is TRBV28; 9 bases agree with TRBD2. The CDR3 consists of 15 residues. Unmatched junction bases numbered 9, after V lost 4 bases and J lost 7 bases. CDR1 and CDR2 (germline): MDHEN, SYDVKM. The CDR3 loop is CASSSLPSGTNTQYF. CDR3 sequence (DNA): TGTGCCAGCAGTTCTCTCCCTAGCGGGACGAATACGCAGTATTTT.

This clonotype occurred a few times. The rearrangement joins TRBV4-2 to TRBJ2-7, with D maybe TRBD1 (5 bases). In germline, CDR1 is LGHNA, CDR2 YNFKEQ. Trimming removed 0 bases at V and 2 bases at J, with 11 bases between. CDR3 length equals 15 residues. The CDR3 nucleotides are TGTGCCAGCAGCCAAGATAGGGGCAGCCCCTACGAGCAGTACTTC. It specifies CASSQDRGSPYEQYF.

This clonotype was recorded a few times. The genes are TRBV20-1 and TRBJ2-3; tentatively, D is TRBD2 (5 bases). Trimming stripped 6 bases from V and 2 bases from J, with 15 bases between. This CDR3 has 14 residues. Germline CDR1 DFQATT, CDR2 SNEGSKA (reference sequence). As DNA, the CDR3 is TGCAGTGCCCGGGGTGGTAGGACCACAGATACGCAGTATTTT. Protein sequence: CSARGGRTTDTQYF.